The present T cell receptor beta chain was sequenced within a study of Graves' ophthalmopathy and Graves' hyperthyroidism. There are 14 residues in the CDR3. CDR1 is SGHDT, CDR2 YYEEEE, per germline. Trimming cost V 4 bases and J 1 base, with 11 bases left between them. The authors amplified TCR beta CDR3 regions, and they did so from RNA transcripts for repertoire sequencing. First-round RT-PCR with HTBI primers preceded a second-round multiplex PCR. TCRdb used MiXCR to reprocess the multiplex PCR reads, holding one entry per CDR3 protein. The sample records about 230,000 distinct CDR3 sequences, around 45% being singletons. The table lists this clonotype with a few counts.

The chain carries TRBV5-6 and TRBJ2-5; maybe TRBD1 (6 bases). This sequence was found in an adult man with Graves' ophthalmopathy. Sequenced material: peripheral blood. CDR3 residues: CASSIGQIQETQYF. CDR3 DNA: TGTGCCAGCAGCATAGGACAGATCCAAGAGACCCAGTACTTC.